The clone carrying this T cell receptor (gamma chain) is judged medium-sized. The antigen is undetermined. TCRdb reanalysed the multiplex PCR reads with CATT. Of about 1,600 gamma-chain clones in the sample, under 10% are singletons; the top ten hold around 36%. This specimen comes from a study of gamma delta lymphoproliferative disorders and STAT genes. Study-wide background: Delta-chain libraries followed the EuroClonality-NGS standard operating procedure. Study-wide results and limits: Nearly all major patient gamma and delta clonotypes were public; only a couple of gamma clonotypes were disease-private.

CDR3 length: 15 amino acids. The germline gives CDR1 EGSNGY, CDR2 YDSYNSKV. The V segment lost 0 bases and the J segment 7 bases; nucleotides outside the gene matches: 12. The receptor sequences were amplified from genomic DNA of peripheral blood mononuclear cells. V gene TRGV2 combines with J gene TRGJ1 or TRGJ2. No J gene was available from TCRdb, and it was assigned here by a germline match of the DNA. The sequence was collected from a human donor in good health. Sequencing was carried out using blood. CDR3: CATWDGRSLKYKKLF. Written as DNA, the CDR3 is TGTGCCACCTGGGACGGGCGGAGTTTGAAGTATAAGAAACTCTTT.